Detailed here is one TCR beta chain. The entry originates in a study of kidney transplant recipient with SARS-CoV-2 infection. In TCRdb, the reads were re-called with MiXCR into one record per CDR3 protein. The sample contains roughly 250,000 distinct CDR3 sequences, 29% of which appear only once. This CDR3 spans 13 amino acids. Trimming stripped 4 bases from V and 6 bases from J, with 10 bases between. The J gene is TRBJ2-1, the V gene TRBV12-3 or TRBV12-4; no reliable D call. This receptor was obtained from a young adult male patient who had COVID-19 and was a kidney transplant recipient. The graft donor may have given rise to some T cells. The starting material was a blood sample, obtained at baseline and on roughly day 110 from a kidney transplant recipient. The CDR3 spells CASSSLYSNEQFF. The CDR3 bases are TGTGCCAGCAGTTCCCTCTATTCCAATGAGCAGTTCTTC.